This T cell receptor (beta chain) is from a study of liver allograft versus peripheral blood T cells. The overall study: What was compared were the T cell receptor repertoires in transplanted livers and those in the peripheral blood of recipients.

TCRdb used MiXCR to reprocess the reads, holding one entry per CDR3 protein. The data hold 4,500 to 5,500 distinct CDR3 sequences, with around a sixth observed a single time. This clonotype was counted ten times or more. The antigen remains unidentified. Study-wide points: Reportedly, the T cell receptor repertoires inside liver allografts were not the same as those in peripheral blood.

Per the germline V gene, CDR1 is SGHDT and CDR2 is YYEEEE. CDR3 length: 12 amino acids. V lost 0 bases to trimming and J lost 2 bases, with 3 bases between them. V is TRBV5-6 and J is TRBJ2-7; D is unresolved. This clonotype was sampled from a human patient who had a liver transplant. Some T cells may be supplied by the graft donor. The CDR3 loop is CASSLEAYEQYF. CDR3 nucleotides: TGTGCCAGCAGCTTGGAGGCCTACGAGCAGTACTTC.